The entry below describes one T cell receptor beta chain. This sample is part of a study of CD8+ T cells in alopecia areata. V was pared by 1 base and J by 10 bases, with 13 bases between. The CDR3 consists of 13 residues. Germline CDR1 and CDR2: SEHNR and FQNEAQ (reference sequence). Extracted RNA was reverse transcribed, and the resulting cDNA served as sequencing template. Sequencing used immunoSEQ multiplex PCR; TCRdb keeps in-frame clones, though not all of them. The sample contains some 170,000 clones, around three fifths of which appear only once. The starting material was CD4+ T cells sorted from blood, obtained at week 0. The source of this sequence is a human donor with alopecia areata. The genes are TRBV7-9 and TRBJ1-2; D not certain. Here the CDR3 DNA reads TGTGCCAGCAGCTTAGATATGGGCCTTCCCTACACCTTC. Amino acids: CASSLDMGLPYTF.